This entry concerns a single T cell receptor beta chain. Its antigen is not identified. The junction does not match germline at one end; this may be a read error. The data belong to a study of blood T cells in healthy people across ages. CDR3 length: 12 residues. Germline V gene data show CDR1 as MDHEN and CDR2 as SYDVKM. Study-wide results and limits: A conclusive naive versus antigen-experienced comparison was prevented by the unsorted PBMCs.

Next came a second PCR, run for about 7 to 12 cycles, which used a sample-barcoded 5' primer along with a J-beta primer mix. TCRdb reprocessed the 5' RACE reads with MiXCR, giving one entry per CDR3 protein. The profile shows some 900,000 distinct CDR3 sequences, around 48% of them singletons. The sequencing input was blood. This clonotype was obtained from a man aged 25-45 years in good health. The rearrangement joins TRBV28 to TRBJ1-1, with D uncertain. The CDR3 region has the DNA TGTGCCAGTAGTTTTACCCGGCCCGAAGCTTTCTTT. This gives the protein CASSFTRPEAFF.